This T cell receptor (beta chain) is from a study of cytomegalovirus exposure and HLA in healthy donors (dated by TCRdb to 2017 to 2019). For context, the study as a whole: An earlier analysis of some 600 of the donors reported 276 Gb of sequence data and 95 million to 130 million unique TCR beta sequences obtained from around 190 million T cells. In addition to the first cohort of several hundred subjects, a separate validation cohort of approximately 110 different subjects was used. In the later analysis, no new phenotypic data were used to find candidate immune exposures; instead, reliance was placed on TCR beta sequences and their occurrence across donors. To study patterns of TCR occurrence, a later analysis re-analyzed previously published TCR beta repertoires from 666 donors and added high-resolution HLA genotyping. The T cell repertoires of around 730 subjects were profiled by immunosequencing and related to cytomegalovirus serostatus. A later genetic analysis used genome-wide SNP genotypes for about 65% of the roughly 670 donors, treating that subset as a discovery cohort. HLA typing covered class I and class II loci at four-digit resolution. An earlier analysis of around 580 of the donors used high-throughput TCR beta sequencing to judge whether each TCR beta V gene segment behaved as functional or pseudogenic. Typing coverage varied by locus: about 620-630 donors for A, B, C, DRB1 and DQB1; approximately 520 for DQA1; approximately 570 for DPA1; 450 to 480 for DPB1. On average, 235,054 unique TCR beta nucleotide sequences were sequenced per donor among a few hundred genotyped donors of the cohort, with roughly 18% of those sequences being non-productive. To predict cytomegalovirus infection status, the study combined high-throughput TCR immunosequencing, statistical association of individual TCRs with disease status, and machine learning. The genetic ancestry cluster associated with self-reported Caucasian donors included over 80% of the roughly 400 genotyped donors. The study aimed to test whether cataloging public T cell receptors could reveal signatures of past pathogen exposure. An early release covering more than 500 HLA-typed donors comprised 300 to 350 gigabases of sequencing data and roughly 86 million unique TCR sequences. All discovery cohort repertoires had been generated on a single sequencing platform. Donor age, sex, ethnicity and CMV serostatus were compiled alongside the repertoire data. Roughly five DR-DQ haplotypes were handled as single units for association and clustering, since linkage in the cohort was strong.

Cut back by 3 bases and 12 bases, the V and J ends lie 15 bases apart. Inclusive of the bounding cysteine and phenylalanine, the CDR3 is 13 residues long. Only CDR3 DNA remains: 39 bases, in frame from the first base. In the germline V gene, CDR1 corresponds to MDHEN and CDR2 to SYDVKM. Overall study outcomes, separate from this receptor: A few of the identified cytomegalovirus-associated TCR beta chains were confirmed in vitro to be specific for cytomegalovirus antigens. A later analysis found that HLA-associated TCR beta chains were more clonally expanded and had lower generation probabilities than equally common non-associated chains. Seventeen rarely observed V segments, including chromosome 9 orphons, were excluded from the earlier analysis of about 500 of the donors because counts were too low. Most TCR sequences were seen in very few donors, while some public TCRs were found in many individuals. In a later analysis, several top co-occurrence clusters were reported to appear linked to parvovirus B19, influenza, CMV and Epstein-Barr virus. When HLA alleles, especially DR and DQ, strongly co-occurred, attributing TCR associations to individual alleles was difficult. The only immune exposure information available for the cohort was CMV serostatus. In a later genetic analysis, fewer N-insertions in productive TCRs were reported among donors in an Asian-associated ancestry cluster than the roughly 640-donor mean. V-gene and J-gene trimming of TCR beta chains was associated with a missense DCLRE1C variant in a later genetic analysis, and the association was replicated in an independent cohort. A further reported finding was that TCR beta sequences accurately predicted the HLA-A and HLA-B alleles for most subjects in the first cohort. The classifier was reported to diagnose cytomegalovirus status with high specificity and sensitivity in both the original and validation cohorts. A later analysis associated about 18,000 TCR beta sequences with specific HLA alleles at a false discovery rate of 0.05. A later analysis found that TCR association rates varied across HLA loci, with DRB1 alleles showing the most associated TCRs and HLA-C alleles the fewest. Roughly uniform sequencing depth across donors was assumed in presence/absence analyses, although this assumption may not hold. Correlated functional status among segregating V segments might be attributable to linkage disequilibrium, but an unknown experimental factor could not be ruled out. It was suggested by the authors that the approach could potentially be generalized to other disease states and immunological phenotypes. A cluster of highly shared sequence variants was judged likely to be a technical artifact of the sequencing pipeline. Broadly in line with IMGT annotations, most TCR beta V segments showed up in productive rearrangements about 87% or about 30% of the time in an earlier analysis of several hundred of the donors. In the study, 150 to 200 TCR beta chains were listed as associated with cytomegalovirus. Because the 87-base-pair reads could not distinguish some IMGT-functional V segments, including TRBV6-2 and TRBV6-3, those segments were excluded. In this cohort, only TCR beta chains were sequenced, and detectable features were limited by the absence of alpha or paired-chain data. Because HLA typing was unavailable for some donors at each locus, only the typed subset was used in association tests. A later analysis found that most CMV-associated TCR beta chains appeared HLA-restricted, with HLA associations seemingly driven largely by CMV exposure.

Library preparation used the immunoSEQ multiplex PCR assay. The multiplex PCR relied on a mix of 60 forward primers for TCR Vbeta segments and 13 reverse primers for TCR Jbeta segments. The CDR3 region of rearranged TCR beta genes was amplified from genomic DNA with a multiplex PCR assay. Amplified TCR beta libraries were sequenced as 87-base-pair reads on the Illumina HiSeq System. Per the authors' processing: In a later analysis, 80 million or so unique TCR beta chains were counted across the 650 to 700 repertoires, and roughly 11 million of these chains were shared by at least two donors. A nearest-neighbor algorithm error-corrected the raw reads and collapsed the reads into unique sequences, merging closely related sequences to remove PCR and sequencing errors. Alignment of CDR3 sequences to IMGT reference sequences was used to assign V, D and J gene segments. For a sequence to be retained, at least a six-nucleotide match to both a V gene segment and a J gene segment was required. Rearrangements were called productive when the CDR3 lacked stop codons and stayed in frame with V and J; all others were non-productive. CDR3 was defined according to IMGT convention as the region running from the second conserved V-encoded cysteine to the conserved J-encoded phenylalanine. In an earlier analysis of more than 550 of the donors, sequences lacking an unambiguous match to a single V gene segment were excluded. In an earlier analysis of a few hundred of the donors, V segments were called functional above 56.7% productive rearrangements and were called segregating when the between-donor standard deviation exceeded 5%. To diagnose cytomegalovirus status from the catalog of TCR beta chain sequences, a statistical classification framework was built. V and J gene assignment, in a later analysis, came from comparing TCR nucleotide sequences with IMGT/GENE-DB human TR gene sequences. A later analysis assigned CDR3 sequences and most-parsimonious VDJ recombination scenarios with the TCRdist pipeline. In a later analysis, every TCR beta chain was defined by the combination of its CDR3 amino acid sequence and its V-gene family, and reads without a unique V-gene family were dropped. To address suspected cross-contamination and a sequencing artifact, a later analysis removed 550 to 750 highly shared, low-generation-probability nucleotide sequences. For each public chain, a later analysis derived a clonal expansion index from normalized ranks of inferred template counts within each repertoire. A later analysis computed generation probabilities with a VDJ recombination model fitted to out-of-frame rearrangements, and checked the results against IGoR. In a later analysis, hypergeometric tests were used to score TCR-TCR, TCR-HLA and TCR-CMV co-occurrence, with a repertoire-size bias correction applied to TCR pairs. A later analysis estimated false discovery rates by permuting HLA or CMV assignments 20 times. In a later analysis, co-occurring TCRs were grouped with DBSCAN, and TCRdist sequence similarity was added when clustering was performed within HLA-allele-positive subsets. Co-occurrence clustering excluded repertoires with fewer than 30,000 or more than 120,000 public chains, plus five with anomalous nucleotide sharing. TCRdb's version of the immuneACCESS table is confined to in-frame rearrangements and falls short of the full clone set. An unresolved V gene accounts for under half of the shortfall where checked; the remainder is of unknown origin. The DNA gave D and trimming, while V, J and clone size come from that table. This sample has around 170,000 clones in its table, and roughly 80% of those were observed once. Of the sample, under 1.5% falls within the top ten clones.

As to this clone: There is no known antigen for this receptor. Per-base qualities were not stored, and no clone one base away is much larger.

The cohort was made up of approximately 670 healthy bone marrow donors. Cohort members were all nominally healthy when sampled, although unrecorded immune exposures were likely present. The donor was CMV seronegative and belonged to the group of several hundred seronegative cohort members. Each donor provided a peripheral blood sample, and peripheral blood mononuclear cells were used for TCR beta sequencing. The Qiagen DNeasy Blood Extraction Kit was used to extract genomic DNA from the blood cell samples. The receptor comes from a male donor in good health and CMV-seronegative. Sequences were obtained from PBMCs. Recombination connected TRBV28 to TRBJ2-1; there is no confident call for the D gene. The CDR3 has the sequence CASSLSMTTGQFF. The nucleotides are TGTGCCAGCAGTTTGAGTATGACGACTGGGCAGTTCTTC.